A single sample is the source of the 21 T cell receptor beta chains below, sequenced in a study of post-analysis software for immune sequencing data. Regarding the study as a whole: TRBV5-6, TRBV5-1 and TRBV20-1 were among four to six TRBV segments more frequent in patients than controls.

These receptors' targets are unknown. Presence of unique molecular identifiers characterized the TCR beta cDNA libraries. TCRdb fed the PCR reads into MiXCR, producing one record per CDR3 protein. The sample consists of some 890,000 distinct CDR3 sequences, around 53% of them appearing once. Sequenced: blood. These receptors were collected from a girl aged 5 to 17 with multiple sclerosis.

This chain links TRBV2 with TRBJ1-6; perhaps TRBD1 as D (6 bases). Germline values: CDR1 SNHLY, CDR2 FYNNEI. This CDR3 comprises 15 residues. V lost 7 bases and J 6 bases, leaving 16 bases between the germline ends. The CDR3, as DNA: TGTGCCAGCACGTCGGACAGAGGGGCTAATTCACCCCTCCACTTT. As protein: CASTSDRGANSPLHF.

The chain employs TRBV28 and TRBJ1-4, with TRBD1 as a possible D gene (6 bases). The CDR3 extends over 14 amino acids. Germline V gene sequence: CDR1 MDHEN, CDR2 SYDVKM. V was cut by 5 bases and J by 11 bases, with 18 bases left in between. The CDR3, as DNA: TGTGCCAGCAGTGCTCCGAGGGGGACGGGGAAACTGTTTTTT. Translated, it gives CASSAPRGTGKLFF.

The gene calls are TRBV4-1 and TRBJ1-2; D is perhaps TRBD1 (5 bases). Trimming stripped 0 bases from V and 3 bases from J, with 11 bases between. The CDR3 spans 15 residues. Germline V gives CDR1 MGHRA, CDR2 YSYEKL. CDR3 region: CASSQDPGPDYGYTF. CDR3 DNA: TGCGCCAGCAGCCAAGATCCAGGGCCGGACTATGGCTACACCTTC.

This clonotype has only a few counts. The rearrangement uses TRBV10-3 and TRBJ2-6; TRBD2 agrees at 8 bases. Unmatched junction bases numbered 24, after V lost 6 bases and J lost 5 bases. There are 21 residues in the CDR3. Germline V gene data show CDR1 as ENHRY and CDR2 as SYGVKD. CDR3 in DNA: TGTGCCATCAGCCCTACCCTAAGCGGGAGTATTGACGCGAGTAGGGCCAACGTCCTGACTTTC. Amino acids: CAISPTLSGSIDASRANVLTF.

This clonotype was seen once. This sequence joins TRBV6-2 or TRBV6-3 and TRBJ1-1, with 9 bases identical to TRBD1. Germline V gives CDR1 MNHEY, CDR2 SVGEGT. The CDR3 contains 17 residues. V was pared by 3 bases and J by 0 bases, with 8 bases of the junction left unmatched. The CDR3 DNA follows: TGTGCCAGCAGTTATTTGACAGGGGGGGAGATGAACACTGAAGCTTTCTTT. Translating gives CASSYLTGGEMNTEAFF.

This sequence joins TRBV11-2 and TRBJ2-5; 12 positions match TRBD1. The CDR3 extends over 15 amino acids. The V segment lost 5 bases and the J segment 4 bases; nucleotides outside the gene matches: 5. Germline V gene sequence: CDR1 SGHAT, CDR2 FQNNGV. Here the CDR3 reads CASSDPGQGAETQYF. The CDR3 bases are TGTGCCAGCAGCGACCCGGGACAGGGGGCAGAGACCCAGTACTTC.

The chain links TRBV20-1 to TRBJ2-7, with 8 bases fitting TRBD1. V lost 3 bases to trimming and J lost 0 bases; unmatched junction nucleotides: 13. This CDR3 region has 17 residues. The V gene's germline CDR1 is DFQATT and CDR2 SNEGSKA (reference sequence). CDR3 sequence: CSASDPRDRRSSYEQYF. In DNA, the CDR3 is TGCAGTGCTAGTGACCCCAGGGACAGGAGGAGCTCCTACGAGCAGTACTTC.

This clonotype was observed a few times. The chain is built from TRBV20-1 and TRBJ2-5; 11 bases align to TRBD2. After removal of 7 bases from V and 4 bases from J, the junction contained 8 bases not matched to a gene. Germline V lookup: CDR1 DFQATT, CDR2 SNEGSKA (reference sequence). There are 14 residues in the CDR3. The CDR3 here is CSVDSGRARETQYF. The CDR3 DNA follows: TGCAGTGTTGATAGCGGGAGGGCCCGAGAGACCCAGTACTTC.

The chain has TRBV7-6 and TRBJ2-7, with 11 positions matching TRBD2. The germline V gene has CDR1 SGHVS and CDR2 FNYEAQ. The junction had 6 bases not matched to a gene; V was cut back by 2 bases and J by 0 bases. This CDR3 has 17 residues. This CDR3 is CASSLISTSGGSYEQYF. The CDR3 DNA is TGTGCCAGCAGCTTAATTTCCACTAGCGGGGGCTCCTACGAGCAGTACTTC.

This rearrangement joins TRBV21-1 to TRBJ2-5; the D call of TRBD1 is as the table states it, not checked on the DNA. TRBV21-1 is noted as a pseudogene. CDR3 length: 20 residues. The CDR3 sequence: CASSKDSSIGTGEYQETQYF. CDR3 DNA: TGTGCCAGCAGCAAAGACTCCTCGATCGGGACAGGGGAGTACCAAGAGACCCAGTACTTC.

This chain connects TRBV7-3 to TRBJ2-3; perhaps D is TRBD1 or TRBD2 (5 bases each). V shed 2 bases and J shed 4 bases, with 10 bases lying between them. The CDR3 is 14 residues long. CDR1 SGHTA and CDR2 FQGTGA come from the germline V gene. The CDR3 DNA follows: TGTGCCAGCAGCTTATACCGGGACCCAGATACGCAGTATTTT. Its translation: CASSLYRDPDTQYF.

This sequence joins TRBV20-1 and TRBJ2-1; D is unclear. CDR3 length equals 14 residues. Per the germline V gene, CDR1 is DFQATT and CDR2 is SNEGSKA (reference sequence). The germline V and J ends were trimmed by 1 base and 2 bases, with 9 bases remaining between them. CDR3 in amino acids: CSARVPGPYNEQFF. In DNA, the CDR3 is TGCAGTGCTAGAGTACCGGGTCCCTACAATGAGCAGTTCTTC.

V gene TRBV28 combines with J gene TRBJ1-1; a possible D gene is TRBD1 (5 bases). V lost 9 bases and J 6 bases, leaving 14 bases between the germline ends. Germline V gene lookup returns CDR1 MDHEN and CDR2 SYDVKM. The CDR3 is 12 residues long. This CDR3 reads CASFSGEAEAFF. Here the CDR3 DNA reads TGTGCCAGTTTCTCGGGGGAGGCTGAAGCTTTCTTT.

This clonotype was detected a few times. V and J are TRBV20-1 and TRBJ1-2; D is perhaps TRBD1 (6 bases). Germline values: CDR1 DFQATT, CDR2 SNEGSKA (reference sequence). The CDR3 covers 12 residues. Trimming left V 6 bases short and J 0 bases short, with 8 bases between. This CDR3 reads CSARTANYGYTF. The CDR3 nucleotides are TGCAGTGCAAGGACAGCTAACTATGGCTACACCTTC.

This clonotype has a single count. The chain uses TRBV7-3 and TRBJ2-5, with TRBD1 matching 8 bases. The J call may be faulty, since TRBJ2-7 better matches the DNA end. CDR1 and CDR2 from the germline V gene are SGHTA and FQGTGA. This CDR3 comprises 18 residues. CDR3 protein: CASSLIFLGQEEPYEQYF. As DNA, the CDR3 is TGTGCCAGCAGCTTAATCTTTTTGGGACAGGAGGAACCTTACGAGCAGTACTTC.

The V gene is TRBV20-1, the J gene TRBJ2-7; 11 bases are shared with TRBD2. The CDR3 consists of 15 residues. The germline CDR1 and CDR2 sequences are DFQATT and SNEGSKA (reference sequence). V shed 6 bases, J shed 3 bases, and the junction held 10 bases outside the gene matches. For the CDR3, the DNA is TGCAGTGCGACCCAGACTAGCGGGACTATCTACGAGCAGTACTTC. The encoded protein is CSATQTSGTIYEQYF.

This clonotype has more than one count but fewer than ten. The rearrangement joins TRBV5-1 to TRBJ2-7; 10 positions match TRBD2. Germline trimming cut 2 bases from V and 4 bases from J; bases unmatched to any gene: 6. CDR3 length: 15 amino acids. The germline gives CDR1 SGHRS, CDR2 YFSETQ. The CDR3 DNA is TGCGCCAGCAGCTTAATATTGACTAGCGGGTACGAGCAGTACTTC. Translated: CASSLILTSGYEQYF.

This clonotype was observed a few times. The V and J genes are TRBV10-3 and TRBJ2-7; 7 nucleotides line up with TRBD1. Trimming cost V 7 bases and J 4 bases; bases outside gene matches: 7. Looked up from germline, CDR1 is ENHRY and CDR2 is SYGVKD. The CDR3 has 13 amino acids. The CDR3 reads CAIKQGIGYEQYF. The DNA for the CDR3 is TGTGCCATCAAACAGGGGATCGGGTACGAGCAGTACTTC.

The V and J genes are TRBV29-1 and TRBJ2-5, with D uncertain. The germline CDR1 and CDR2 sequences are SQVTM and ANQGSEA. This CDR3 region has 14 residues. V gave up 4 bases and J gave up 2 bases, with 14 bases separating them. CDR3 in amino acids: CSVATRLGQETQYF. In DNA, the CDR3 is TGCAGCGTTGCTACCCGCCTAGGTCAAGAGACCCAGTACTTC.

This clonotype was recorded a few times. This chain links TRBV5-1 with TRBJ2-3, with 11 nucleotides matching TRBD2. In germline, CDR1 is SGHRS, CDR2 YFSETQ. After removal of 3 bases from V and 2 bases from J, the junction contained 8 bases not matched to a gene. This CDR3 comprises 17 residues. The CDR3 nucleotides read TGCGCCAGCAGCTGGGCCCTAGCGGGAGGCCCCACAGATACGCAGTATTTT. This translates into CASSWALAGGPTDTQYF.

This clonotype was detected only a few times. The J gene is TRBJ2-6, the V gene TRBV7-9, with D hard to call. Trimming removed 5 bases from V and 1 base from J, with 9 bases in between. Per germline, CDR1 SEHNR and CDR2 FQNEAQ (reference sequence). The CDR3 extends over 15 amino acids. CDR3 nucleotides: TGTGCCAGCAGCACCCGGGTTTCTGGGGCCAACGTCCTGACTTTC. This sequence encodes CASSTRVSGANVLTF.